The clone carrying this TCR beta chain has more than one count but fewer than ten. Antigen unknown. Cultured CD4+ T cell DNA was sequenced using the Oncomine TCR Beta short-read assay. Genomic DNA was drawn out of CD4+ T cells grown in culture. In TCRdb, the PCR reads were re-called with MiXCR into one record per CDR3 protein. The data contain 12,000 or so distinct CDR3 sequences, around 60% of them singletons. This specimen comes from a study of vaccination and CD4 T cells after COVID-19. Study-wide results and caveats: Convalescent patients gained a median approximately 90% of their reactive clones only post-vaccination. Spike mono-reactivity was evident in 304 of the 307 vaccine-specific clones derived from convalescent patients.

Noted treatment: approximately nine-day PBMC culture with coronavirus spike peptide pools or control peptides (ViraFEST assay). The clonotype was recovered from a human donor who had recovered from COVID-19. Sequencing used CD4+ T cells from blood, cultured in vitro.

The CDR3 region is CATSAAGDTQYF. CDR3 bases: TGTGCCACCAGTGCTGCGGGAGATACGCAGTATTTT. The chain joins TRBV24-1 to TRBJ2-3; perhaps TRBD2 as D (5 bases). The CDR3 is made up of 12 amino acids. V lost 5 bases and J 5 bases, leaving 7 bases between the germline ends. Germline V gives CDR1 KGHDR, CDR2 SFDVKD.